These T cell receptor beta chains were read from a single sample in a study of T-cell reconstitution after alpha-beta-depleted transplantation in children. TCRdb called the PCR reads again in MiXCR, with one record for every CDR3 protein. Here the sample spans a few hundred thousand distinct CDR3 sequences, over 7% being singletons. Sample: peripheral blood, taken 360 days after TCRalphabeta/CD19-depleted stem cell transplant. These TCRs come from a female patient under 10 years old who had a stem cell transplant for Fanconi anemia, so the T cells may come from the graft donor. Each CDR3 is given with its conserved first and last residue. The D gene is left open where the match is weak. Clone size appears in some rows only: once, few, many, or a class for an expanded clone.

>TRBD2|17|many|TRBJ2-3|TRBV20-1
CSARVTSGGVGADTQYF
TGCAGTGCTAGAGTAACTAGCGGGGGGGTCGGGGCAGATACGCAGTATTTT
>NA|15|many|TRBJ2-3|TRBV7-2
CASSLRGTETDTQYF
TGTGCCAGCAGCTTAAGGGGGACTGAAACAGATACGCAGTATTTT
>NA|14|NA|TRBJ1-2|TRBV20-1
CSAPRPGASYGYTF
TGCAGTGCCCCTCGTCCGGGGGCGAGCTATGGCTACACCTTC
>TRBD1|15|NA|TRBJ1-1|TRBV7-8
CASSLARTGDTEAFF
TGTGCCAGCAGCTTAGCCCGGACAGGGGACACTGAAGCTTTCTTT
>NA|15|few|TRBJ2-1|TRBV11-2
CASSPRLAVGNEQFF
TGTGCCAGCAGCCCGCGGCTAGCCGTAGGCAATGAGCAGTTCTTC
>TRBD2|16|many|TRBJ2-3|TRBV5-5
CASSLAWTSGGDTQYF
TGTGCCAGCAGCTTGGCATGGACTAGCGGGGGAGATACGCAGTATTTT
>NA|14|many|TRBJ1-2|TRBV28
CASSFSHSNYGYTF
TGTGCCAGCAGTTTTAGCCACAGTAACTATGGCTACACCTTC
>NA|16|few|TRBJ1-4|TRBV24-1
CATSDSTAATNEKLFF
TGTGCCACCAGTGATTCTACAGCTGCAACTAATGAAAAACTGTTTTTT
>TRBD1|16|few|TRBJ2-7|TRBV3-1
CASSQEGGTGPYEQYF
TGTGCCAGCAGCCAAGAGGGCGGGACAGGTCCCTACGAGCAGTACTTC
>TRBD2|16|few|TRBJ2-3|TRBV9
CASSVGTSGFTDTQYF
TGTGCCAGCAGCGTAGGCACTAGCGGATTCACAGATACGCAGTATTTT
>TRBD2|15|many|TRBJ2-2|TRBV5-6
CASSPLAGSSGELFF
TGTGCCAGCAGCCCCCTAGCGGGGAGCTCCGGGGAGCTGTTTTTT
>TRBD1|16|NA|TRBJ2-5|TRBV10-2
CASSDPGQGAWETQYF
TGCGCCAGCAGTGATCCGGGACAGGGGGCTTGGGAGACCCAGTACTTC
>NA|13|many|TRBJ2-5|TRBV29-1
CSALPDSDRTQYF
TGCAGCGCCCTTCCGGACAGCGATAGGACCCAGTACTTC
>NA|13|many|TRBJ2-2|TRBV6-4
CASSRDRFGELFF
TGTGCCAGTAGCAGGGATAGATTCGGGGAGCTGTTTTTT
>NA|14|few|TRBJ2-5|TRBV15
CATSRGGSQETQYF
TGTGCCACCAGCAGAGGTGGGAGCCAAGAGACCCAGTACTTC
>NA|14|many|TRBJ2-1|TRBV5-1
CASSILDSHNEQFF
TGCGCCAGCAGCATTTTGGACTCTCACAATGAGCAGTTCTTC
>NA|13|NA|TRBJ1-1|TRBV24-1
CATSGTRSTEAFF
TGTGCCACCTCCGGGACGCGGAGCACTGAAGCTTTCTTT
>TRBD2|14|many|TRBJ2-3|TRBV9
CASSPWGGSGTQYF
TGTGCCAGCAGCCCCTGGGGCGGGAGCGGTACGCAGTATTTT
>TRBD1|17|few|TRBJ2-7|TRBV5-1
CASSLTPGTGYPYEQYF
TGCGCCAGCAGCCTAACGCCCGGGACAGGATATCCCTACGAGCAGTACTTC
>TRBD2|16|many|TRBJ2-3|TRBV3-1
CASSQASTSGTDTQYF
TGTGCCAGCAGCCAAGCGTCGACTAGCGGCACAGATACGCAGTATTTT
>TRBD2|13|many|TRBJ2-3|TRBV7-2
CASSIRLADTQYF
TGTGCCAGCAGCATTCGACTAGCGGATACGCAGTATTTT
>NA|11|many|TRBJ2-5|TRBV28
CASSQSLTQYF
TGTGCCAGCAGTCAGAGCCTTACCCAGTACTTC
>NA|16|many|TRBJ2-3|TRBV5-1
CASSLLGFAGTDTQYF
TGCGCCAGCAGCTTGCTCGGGTTCGCCGGCACAGATACGCAGTATTTT
>TRBD2|15|many|TRBJ2-5|TRBV5-1
CASFLRGGPKETQYF
TGCGCCAGCTTTTTAAGGGGAGGGCCGAAAGAGACCCAGTACTTC
>TRBD2|12|many|TRBJ2-1|TRBV5-5
CASSLASGEQFF
TGTGCCAGCAGCTTGGCTAGCGGGGAGCAGTTCTTC
>NA|11|many|TRBJ1-5|TRBV7-2
CASRGGDFKHF
TGTGCCAGCAGGGGAGGGGACTTCAAGCATTTT
>NA|13|many|TRBJ2-1|TRBV6-1
CASMTAFYNEQFF
TGTGCCAGCATGACCGCATTCTACAATGAGCAGTTCTTC
>NA|19|few|TRBJ1-6|TRBV10-1
CASSFGQRGEFSYNSPLHF
TGCGCCAGCAGTTTTGGACAGCGAGGGGAATTCTCCTATAATTCACCCCTCCACTTT
>TRBD2|17|many|TRBJ2-7|TRBV28
CASSSLGRGLAAYEQYF
TGTGCCAGCAGTTCCCTTGGGAGAGGACTAGCGGCCTACGAGCAGTACTTC
>NA|11|few|TRBJ2-7|TRBV12-3/TRBV12-4
CASSWGDEQYF
TGTGCCAGTTCGTGGGGGGACGAGCAGTACTTC
>NA|13|many|TRBJ1-1|TRBV29-1
CSVEEGLSTEAFF
TGCAGCGTTGAAGAAGGGTTATCGACTGAAGCTTTCTTT
>NA|16|NA|TRBJ2-1|TRBV20-1
CSARPHVWGTFNEQFF
TGCAGTGCTAGGCCCCACGTTTGGGGGACCTTCAATGAGCAGTTCTTC
>TRBD2|14|many|TRBJ2-1|TRBV4-2
CASSGLAGGTEQFF
TGTGCCAGCAGCGGACTAGCGGGGGGCACTGAGCAGTTCTTC
>TRBD1|15|few|TRBJ2-1|TRBV7-3
CASSPQGEGYNEQFF
TGTGCCAGCAGCCCACAGGGGGAAGGCTACAATGAGCAGTTCTTC
>NA|13|NA|TRBJ1-1|TRBV19
CASSTMGDPEAFF
TGTGCCAGTAGTACCATGGGAGACCCTGAAGCTTTCTTT
>NA|16|NA|TRBJ1-4|TRBV7-9
CASSLEAGPLNEKLFF
TGTGCCAGCAGCTTAGAGGCCGGGCCTCTAAATGAAAAACTGTTTTTT
>NA|16|many|TRBJ2-1|TRBV6-1
CASRPLGLPTYNEQFF
TGTGCCAGCAGGCCTCTTGGATTGCCCACCTACAATGAGCAGTTCTTC
>NA|14|NA|TRBJ1-4|TRBV4-3
CASSQGRTYEKLFF
TGCGCCAGCAGCCAAGGACGGACGTATGAAAAACTGTTTTTT
>TRBD1|13|few|TRBJ1-5|TRBV18
CASSPGQLQPQHF
TGTGCCAGCTCACCGGGACAGCTCCAGCCCCAGCATTTT
>NA|15|many|TRBJ1-5|TRBV28
CATRWGGSGNQPQHF
TGTGCCACCCGATGGGGGGGAAGCGGCAATCAGCCCCAGCATTTT
>NA|15|many|TRBJ2-1|TRBV29-1
CSVEDGGRGYNEQFF
TGCAGCGTTGAAGACGGCGGCAGGGGCTACAATGAGCAGTTCTTC
>NA|13|many|TRBJ2-7|TRBV15
CATSRVQFYEQYF
TGTGCCACCAGCAGAGTACAGTTCTACGAGCAGTACTTC
>NA|15|many|TRBJ1-1|TRBV15
CATSRDPGRYTEAFF
TGTGCCACCAGCAGAGACCCCGGAAGATACACTGAAGCTTTCTTT
>NA|16|many|TRBJ2-7|TRBV29-1
CSVGSPRGPLTYEQYF
TGCAGCGTTGGGAGCCCCAGGGGTCCCCTCACCTACGAGCAGTACTTC
>NA|17|few|TRBJ2-4|TRBV14
CASSQVGGLGAKNIQYF
TGTGCCAGCAGCCAAGTTGGGGGTTTAGGGGCCAAAAACATTCAGTACTTC
>TRBD2|17|many|TRBJ2-1|TRBV11-2
CASSLDAASGGYNEQFF
TGTGCCAGCAGCTTAGATGCCGCGAGCGGGGGGTACAATGAGCAGTTCTTC